This section outlines one T cell receptor beta chain sequence together with its context. The sample is drawn from a study of blood T cell repertoires in COVID-19. At the level of the study: Donors in the United States, Italy and Spain gave samples during acute or convalescent COVID-19.

The CDR3 has 17 amino acids. The germline CDR1 and CDR2 sequences are LNHDA and SQIVND (reference sequence). V was pared by 4 bases and J by 0 bases, with 16 bases between. Repertoires were generated with immunoSEQ multiplex PCR, while TCRdb's copy carries only in-frame clones and drops some. The table has approximately 35,000 clones, 80% seen once. Input material: peripheral blood. The chain combines TRBV19 with TRBJ1-3; possibly TRBD1 for D (6 bases). The clonotype comes from an elderly man with acute or convalescent COVID-19. DNA for the CDR3: TGTGCCAGTAGTACTGAAACCCGGGACACCTCTGGAAACACCATATATTTT. This codes for CASSTETRDTSGNTIYF.